This TCR beta chain was captured in a study of cytomegalovirus exposure and HLA in healthy donors. Notes on the study in general: Most CMV-associated TCR beta chains were later found to appear HLA-restricted. Earlier analysis looked at TCR beta V segments, and most were productive about 90% or about 30% of the time.

In the PCR, 60 Vbeta and 13 Jbeta primers were used. TCRdb's copy holds only in-frame clones and misses some; the assay was immunoSEQ multiplex PCR. The sample shows about 130,000 clones, roughly 80% of them seen only once. A word on this clone: Its antigen is still unknown. Different DNA sequences within this sample yield the same CDR3.

The germline V gene has CDR1 DFQATT and CDR2 SNEGSKA (reference sequence). This CDR3 spans 11 amino acids. With 3 bases removed from V and 2 bases from J, the gap between germline ends came to 4 bases. Sequenced: PBMCs. V is TRBV20-1 and J is TRBJ2-5; D gene uncertain. The origin of this receptor is a man aged 45 to 65 in good health and CMV-seronegative. CDR3 sequence: CSARRQETQYF. The CDR3 bases are TGCAGTGCTAGGAGACAAGAGACCCAGTACTTC.